The present entry profiles one T cell receptor beta chain with its context. The specificity of this receptor is unknown. The sample holds no much larger clone one base away, and base qualities are not on file. Inclusive of the bounding cysteine and phenylalanine, the CDR3 is 15 residues long. Only the CDR3 part of the read is kept: 45 bases, read in frame from the first base. The junction shows trimming of 0 bases on V and 5 bases on J, plus 11 bases between the germline ends. The germline V gene provides CDR1 SGHVS and CDR2 FNYEAQ. Preparation of the library involved the immunoSEQ multiplex PCR assay. Here the immuneACCESS table is served through TCRdb, limited to in-frame sequences with V and J called. Missing clones are a known gap in these copies; in checked studies unresolved V genes cover under half, and the rest lacks a known reason. Recorded for this sample are tens of thousands of clones; roughly 95% of them occurred a single time. The ten biggest clones cover approximately 0.36% of the sample.

This entry is derived from a study of technical replicates of blood from several donors (dated by TCRdb to the late 2010s). Rearrangement joined TRBV7-6 to TRBJ1-5; the D gene is perhaps TRBD1, from 5 matching bases. Source material: T cells isolated from PBMCs. The source of this sequence is a human donor in good health. The base sequence is TGTGCCAGCAGCTTAGCGGGGGGGATCGATCAGCCCCAGCATTTT. It translates as CASSLAGGIDQPQHF.